The 27 T cell receptor beta chains below come from one sample, sequenced in a study of OX40 agonist ivuxolimab in advanced cancers. Generated by immunoSEQ multiplex PCR, the TCRdb table keeps only in-frame clones and is missing some. This table has over 60,000 clones, approximately 83% appearing once. The input for sequencing was CD4+ or CD8+ T cells sorted from blood, taken in a trial of the OX40 agonist ivuxolimab. Receptors originate from an adult with an advanced solid tumor such as melanoma, head and neck, liver or kidney cancer.

The rearrangement links TRBV7-2 to TRBJ2-5; D perhaps matches TRBD2 (5 bases). Between the trimmed V and J ends, which lost 5 bases and 3 bases, there was a span of 13 bases. In germline, CDR1 is SGHTA, CDR2 FQGNSA. There are 14 residues in the CDR3. The CDR3: CASSLRYGEETQYF. The CDR3 nucleotides are TGTGCCAGCAGCCTCCGGTACGGGGAAGAGACCCAGTACTTC. Full variable domain (remainder filled in from reference TRBV7-2 and TRBJ2-5): GAGVSQSPSNKVTEKGKDVELRCDPISGHTALYWYRQSLGQGLEFLIYFQGNSAPDKSGLPSDRFSAERTGGSVSTLTIQRTQQEDSAVYLCASSLRYGEETQYFGPGTRLLVL.

The chain uses TRBV10-3 and TRBJ2-2, with 8 bases lining up with TRBD2. Germline loops: CDR1 ENHRY, CDR2 SYGVKD. The V and J ends lost 6 bases and 5 bases, in that order; junction bases with no gene match: 11. The CDR3 spans 16 residues. CDR3 amino acids: CAIRMGGGTMTGELFF. CDR3 coding DNA: TGTGCCATCAGGATGGGCGGGGGGACGATGACCGGGGAGCTGTTTTTT.

The rearrangement uses TRBV4-2 and TRBJ2-7; possible D gene TRBD1, 6 bases. Germline lookup yields CDR1 LGHNA and CDR2 YNFKEQ. This CDR3 comprises 14 residues. Trimming removed 1 base at V and 4 bases at J, with 11 bases between. The CDR3 region is CASSQVGGEYEQYF. The DNA for the CDR3 is TGTGCCAGCAGCCAAGTAGGGGGAGAGTACGAGCAGTACTTC.

A few counts support this clone. J is TRBJ2-2 and V is TRBV27; tentatively, D is TRBD1 (5 bases). Germline CDR1 reads MNHEY; CDR2 reads SMNVEV (reference sequence). Trimming stripped 6 bases from V and 6 bases from J, with 11 bases between. The CDR3 totals 13 residues. CDR3 sequence reads: CASSQTVAGELFF. The CDR3 nucleotides are TGTGCCAGCAGCCAGACAGTGGCCGGGGAGCTGTTTTTT.

The chain recombines TRBV7-8 with TRBJ1-5; TRBD1 matches 10 bases. In germline, CDR1 is SGHVS, CDR2 FQNEAQ. Germline trimming cut 5 bases from V and 6 bases from J; bases unmatched to any gene: 10. The CDR3 runs to 16 residues. In DNA form, the CDR3 reads TGTGCCAGCAGCCCTCCTAGGACAGGGGGATCTCAGCCCCAGCATTTT. It translates to CASSPPRTGGSQPQHF.

This clone showed up just once. The chain has TRBV5-6 and TRBJ1-4, with D unresolved. Germline-derived CDR1 and CDR2 are SGHDT and YYEEEE. The V end lost 4 bases, the J end lost 5 bases, and 9 bases lay between the germline ends. The CDR3 covers 13 residues. The CDR3 sequence: CASSERVNEKLFF. The DNA of the CDR3 is TGTGCCAGCAGCGAGAGGGTAAATGAAAAACTGTTTTTT.

V and J are TRBV7-9 and TRBJ2-2; tentative D call: TRBD1 (6 bases). The CDR3 totals 16 residues. V lost 2 bases to trimming and J lost 5 bases, with 15 bases between them. Germline loops: CDR1 SEHNR, CDR2 FQNEAQ (reference sequence). The CDR3 protein is CASSLRGTDVTGELFF. CDR3 coding DNA: TGTGCCAGCAGCTTAAGGGGGACCGACGTTACCGGGGAGCTGTTTTTT.

CDR3 loop: CASSITSGGASYEQYF. CDR3 bases: TGTGCCAGCAGCATAACTAGCGGGGGGGCTTCCTACGAGCAGTACTTC. The genes are TRBV7-2 and TRBJ2-7; TRBD2 agrees at 13 bases. J was trimmed by 1 base and V by 5 bases; bases with no gene match: 5. The length of the CDR3 is 16 residues. Germline V gene data show CDR1 as SGHTA and CDR2 as FQGNSA. The full variable domain, in which reference TRBV7-2 and TRBJ2-7 provide the parts outside the CDR3, is GAGVSQSPSNKVTEKGKDVELRCDPISGHTALYWYRQSLGQGLEFLIYFQGNSAPDKSGLPSDRFSAERTGGSVSTLTIQRTQQEDSAVYLCASSITSGGASYEQYFGPGTRLTVT.

The genes are TRBV5-1 and TRBJ2-3, with a possible D match to TRBD1 (7 bases). The germline gives CDR1 SGHRS, CDR2 YFSETQ. The V gene lost 4 bases and the J gene lost 0 bases, with 12 bases spanning the gap. The CDR3 consists of 15 residues. The chain's CDR3 is CASSGQGGSTDTQYF. Here the CDR3 DNA reads TGCGCCAGCAGCGGGCAGGGGGGAAGCACAGATACGCAGTATTTT. Based on the CDR3 plus reference TRBV5-1 and TRBJ2-3, the full variable domain is KAGVTQTPRYLIKTRGQQVTLSCSPISGHRSVSWYQQTPGQGLQFLFEYFSETQRNKGNFPGRFSGRQFSNSRSEMNVSTLELGDSALYLCASSGQGGSTDTQYFGPGTRLTVL.

J is TRBJ1-2 and V is TRBV7-2; TRBD1 agrees at 8 bases. V lost 3 bases to trimming and J lost 8 bases; unmatched junction nucleotides: 11. The CDR3 has 15 amino acids. The germline V gene has CDR1 SGHTA and CDR2 FQGNSA. The CDR3 loop reads CASSFLEDRAGGYTF. In DNA, the CDR3 is TGTGCCAGCAGCTTCCTCGAGGACAGGGCGGGAGGCTACACCTTC.

The rearrangement joins TRBV19 to TRBJ1-2, with 7 bases aligning to TRBD1. The trim removed 2 bases at V and 4 bases at J, leaving 10 bases unmatched. The CDR3 totals 16 residues. CDR1 LNHDA and CDR2 SQIVND come from the germline V gene (reference sequence). Written as DNA, the CDR3 is TGTGCCAGTAGTATAATAGCCAGGGACAGACGCTATGGCTACACCTTC. It translates to CASSIIARDRRYGYTF.

The chain joins TRBV4-1 to TRBJ1-1; TRBD1 might be the D (5 bases). In germline, CDR1 is MGHRA, CDR2 YSYEKL. The CDR3 length is 16 residues. V lost 2 bases and J 4 bases, leaving 17 bases between the germline ends. The CDR3 nucleotides are TGCGCCAGCAGCCAACCTAACAGGCGGAGGGGCACTGAAGCTTTCTTT. Its translation: CASSQPNRRRGTEAFF.

The chain joins TRBV7-2 to TRBJ1-4, with D possibly TRBD1 on 5 matching bases. This CDR3 region has 16 residues. Trimming removed 5 bases from V and 8 bases from J, with 21 bases in between. CDR1 and CDR2 (germline): SGHTA, FQGNSA. CDR3 nucleotides: TGTGCCAGCAGCCCGTCCTGGGGCAGGGTAGGCGAAAAACTGTTTTTT. Its protein product is CASSPSWGRVGEKLFF.

The J gene is TRBJ1-2, the V gene TRBV7-2; D is possibly TRBD1 (6 bases). Trimming removed 1 base at V and 7 bases at J, with 16 bases between. The CDR3 extends over 15 amino acids. The germline CDR1 and CDR2 sequences are SGHTA and FQGNSA. The DNA of the CDR3 is TGTGCCAGCAGCTTAGAGTATAGCAGGGGCGGTGGCTACACCTTC. Translated, it gives CASSLEYSRGGGYTF.

The chain uses TRBV11-2 and TRBJ1-5, with 9 bases lining up with TRBD1. From germline, CDR1 is SGHAT and CDR2 FQNNGV. The ends lost 2 bases at V and 0 bases at J; junction bases unmatched: 8. The CDR3 has 18 residues. CDR3 region: CASSLSRDRAGSNQPQHF. CDR3 DNA: TGTGCCAGCAGCTTATCGCGGGACAGGGCCGGTAGCAATCAGCCCCAGCATTTT.

CDR3 nucleotides: TGCAGCGTCGAATGGACCGGGGAGCTGTTTTTT. Translated, it gives CSVEWTGELFF. V and J are TRBV29-1 and TRBJ2-2, with D unclear. Germline V gives CDR1 SQVTM, CDR2 ANQGSEA. CDR3 size: 11 residues. Trimming took off 6 bases at V and 5 bases at J, with 7 bases between the two ends.

The chain uses TRBV29-1 and TRBJ2-7, with D possibly being TRBD1 (5 bases). This CDR3 comprises 13 residues. CDR1 and CDR2 (germline): SQVTM, ANQGSEA. With 0 bases removed from V and 5 bases from J, the gap between germline ends came to 11 bases. In DNA form, the CDR3 reads TGCAGCGTTGAAGATCGACAGTCCCACGAGCAGTACTTC. Residues: CSVEDRQSHEQYF.

This sequence joins TRBV6-1 and TRBJ1-2, with D possibly being TRBD1 (5 bases). V dropped 4 bases and J dropped 7 bases, with 13 bases sitting between them. The CDR3 sequence is 13 residues long. Germline CDR1 MNHNS, CDR2 SASEGT. CDR3 DNA sequence: TGTGCCAGCAGTGGACAGAAATCGGCTGGCTACACCTTC. Translation: CASSGQKSAGYTF.

The V call is TRBV7-9, the J call TRBJ1-2, with 9 bases aligning to TRBD1. With V trimmed by 4 bases and J by 4 bases, 1 base remained unmatched. Germline V lookup: CDR1 SEHNR, CDR2 FQNEAQ (reference sequence). The CDR3 sequence is 13 residues long. CDR3 coding DNA: TGTGCCAGCAGCTCGGGACAGGGCTATGGCTACACCTTC. Its protein product is CASSSGQGYGYTF.

This chain joins TRBV5-1 and TRBJ2-7; the D is unclear. The germline V and J ends were trimmed by 2 bases and 0 bases, with 3 bases remaining between them. The germline V gene encodes CDR1 SGHRS and CDR2 YFSETQ. This CDR3 comprises 12 residues. Here the CDR3 DNA reads TGCGCCAGCAGCTTCAGCTCCTACGAGCAGTACTTC. Protein product: CASSFSSYEQYF.

This clone was recorded many times. The chain carries TRBV4-2 and TRBJ1-4; D unclear. Per the germline V gene, CDR1 is LGHNA and CDR2 is YNFKEQ. The CDR3 sequence is 16 residues long. Deletions cut 0 bases from V and 4 bases from J, with 12 bases between. CDR3 in DNA: TGTGCCAGCAGCCAAGATTACGGCAGCCGTAATGAAAAACTGTTTTTT. This encodes CASSQDYGSRNEKLFF.

The gene calls are TRBV7-2 and TRBJ2-3, with D hard to call. The length of the CDR3 is 16 residues. The V end was cut by 5 bases, the J end by 0 bases, with 15 bases between. CDR1 and CDR2 (germline): SGHTA, FQGNSA. DNA for the CDR3: TGTGCCAGCAGCCAAGATGGGCAGTCTAGCACAGATACGCAGTATTTT. Translated, it gives CASSQDGQSSTDTQYF.

In this sample, this clone turned up once. The chain is built from TRBV2 and TRBJ1-5; TRBD1 agrees at 7 bases. In germline, CDR1 is SNHLY, CDR2 FYNNEI. The CDR3 spans 14 residues. V was pared by 4 bases and J by 3 bases, with 3 bases of the junction left unmatched. The CDR3 coding sequence is TGTGCCAGCAGTGTGACAGGGTACAATCAGCCCCAGCATTTT. Residues: CASSVTGYNQPQHF.

This chain links TRBV5-8 with TRBJ1-2; no reliable D call. Trimming left V 5 bases short and J 4 bases short, with 9 bases between. This CDR3 has 12 amino acids. Looked up from germline, CDR1 is SGHTS and CDR2 is YDEGEE. The CDR3 DNA reads TGTGCCAGCAGTACCCCGGGCTATGGCTACACCTTC. This sequence encodes CASSTPGYGYTF.

The chain uses TRBV6-1 and TRBJ2-1, with 12 positions matching TRBD1. V trimming: 8 bases; J trimming: 5 bases; junction bases outside the gene matches: 7. Germline V gene lookup returns CDR1 MNHNS and CDR2 SASEGT. The CDR3 has 15 amino acids. CDR3 loop: CASFPGQGANNEQFF. In DNA, the CDR3 is TGTGCCAGCTTCCCGGGACAGGGGGCCAACAATGAGCAGTTCTTC.

V is TRBV6-5 and J is TRBJ2-3, with a possible D match to TRBD2 (6 bases). The CDR3 length is 16 residues. V lost 0 bases and J lost 1, with 11 bases in between. Germline assignment: CDR1 MNHEY and CDR2 SVGAGI. Written as DNA, the CDR3 is TGTGCCAGCAGTTACTCTTGGGGAGGTGGCACAGATACGCAGTATTTT. This sequence encodes CASSYSWGGGTDTQYF.

The chain has TRBV30 and TRBJ2-7; TRBD2 aligns across 7 bases. Germline CDR1 reads GTSNPN; CDR2 reads SVGIG (reference sequence). This CDR3 region has 12 residues. After removal of 2 bases from V and 5 bases from J, the junction contained 3 bases not matched to a gene. The CDR3 loop reads CAWSRGGDEQYF. In DNA, the CDR3 is TGTGCCTGGAGTCGGGGAGGGGACGAGCAGTACTTC.